This T cell receptor (beta chain) derives from a study of graft-versus-host responses after intestinal transplantation. For the study at large: All recipients were transplanted with multivisceral, liver-intestinal, or isolated intestinal grafts. Anti-thymocyte globulin induction preceded two to four years of tacrolimus and steroid maintenance in all recipients.

Generated by immunoSEQ multiplex PCR, the TCRdb table keeps only in-frame clones and is missing some. The data show 77,000 or so clones, around 95% seen once. Notes on this clone: The antigen is not known.

Points from the study as a whole: The study found high graft-versus-host to host-versus-graft clonal ratios in allografts of patients with graft-donor T cell macrochimerism. Researchers found GvH clones in recipient marrow, and some showed up first in ileum or blood.

Deletions cut 2 bases from V and 3 bases from J, with 17 bases between. Germline CDR1 is SNHLY and CDR2 is FYNNEI. The CDR3 spans 17 residues. The receptor comes from a human donor who received an intestinal transplant. This chain connects TRBV2 to TRBJ2-1, with a tentative D call TRBD2 (5 bases). The specimen was unstimulated CD8+ T cells sorted from spleen or lymph node cells, collected before intestinal transplant. The CDR3 DNA sequence: TGTGCCAGCAGTGAACCAGTCGAGCGGTATGACTACAATGAGCAGTTCTTC. Translating gives CASSEPVERYDYNEQFF.